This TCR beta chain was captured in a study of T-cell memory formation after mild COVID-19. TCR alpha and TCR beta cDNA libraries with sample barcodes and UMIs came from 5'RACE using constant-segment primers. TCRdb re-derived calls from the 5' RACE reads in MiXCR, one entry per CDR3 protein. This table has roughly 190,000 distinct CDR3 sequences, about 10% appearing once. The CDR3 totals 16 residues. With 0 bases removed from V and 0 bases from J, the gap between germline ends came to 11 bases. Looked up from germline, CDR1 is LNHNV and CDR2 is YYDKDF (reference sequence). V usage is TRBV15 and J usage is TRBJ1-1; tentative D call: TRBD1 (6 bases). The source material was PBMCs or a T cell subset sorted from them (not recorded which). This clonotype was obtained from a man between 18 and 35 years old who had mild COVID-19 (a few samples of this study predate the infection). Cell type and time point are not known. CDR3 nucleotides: TGTGCCACCAGCAGAGAGACAGGCAACATGAACACTGAAGCTTTCTTT. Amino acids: CATSRETGNMNTEAFF.